These T cell receptor beta chains were read from a single sample in a study of CD8 T cells in Susac syndrome. In TCRdb, the immunoSEQ multiplex PCR reads were re-called with MiXCR into one record per CDR3 protein. The profile shows 160,000 or so distinct CDR3 sequences, roughly 96% of them singletons. Sequencing was carried out using CD8+ T cells from PBMCs. These receptors originate from a human donor with multiple sclerosis. Both conserved end residues are part of each CDR3. The D gene is left open where the match is weak. Some rows mark clone size as missing; the rest say once, few, many or name a class of expanded clone.

V	D	length	size	J	CDR3	DNA
TRBV28	-	11	-	TRBJ2-3	CASSFTDTQYF	TGTGCCAGCAGCTTCACAGATACGCAGTATTTT
TRBV2	TRBD2	15	-	TRBJ2-2	CASSLLAGDTGELFF	TGTGCCAGCAGTCTCCTAGCGGGAGACACCGGGGAGCTGTTTTTT
TRBV4-1	-	14	-	TRBJ2-1	CASSQVAENNEQFF	TGCGCCAGCAGCCAGGTAGCGGAGAACAATGAGCAGTTCTTC
TRBV15	TRBD2	17	-	TRBJ2-1	CATSPKGKTSGYNEQFF	TGTGCCACCAGCCCCAAAGGGAAGACTAGCGGCTACAATGAGCAGTTCTTC
TRBV27	-	18	once	TRBJ1-1	CASSLFPPLGGSNTEAFF	TGTGCCAGCAGTTTATTCCCCCCACTCGGGGGTTCTAACACTGAAGCTTTCTTT
TRBV6-1	TRBD2	17	-	TRBJ2-3	CASSERTSGSSTDTQYF	TGTGCCAGCAGTGAACGGACTAGCGGATCTAGCACAGATACGCAGTATTTT
TRBV5-6	TRBD2	17	-	TRBJ2-7	CASSPGLAGSYSYEQYF	TGTGCCAGCAGCCCTGGACTAGCGGGGTCTTACTCCTACGAGCAGTACTTC
TRBV29-1	-	12	-	TRBJ2-7	CSVVGGAYEQYF	TGCAGCGTTGTAGGGGGGGCCTACGAGCAGTACTTC
TRBV2	-	11	-	TRBJ2-7	CASRNSYEQYF	TGTGCCAGCAGGAACTCCTACGAGCAGTACTTC
TRBV12-3/TRBV12-4	-	12	-	TRBJ2-3	CASTDGADTQYF	TGTGCCAGCACGGACGGGGCAGATACGCAGTATTTT
TRBV27	-	14	-	TRBJ1-5	CASSPLISNQPQHF	TGTGCCAGCAGTCCCCTGATTAGCAATCAGCCCCAGCATTTT
TRBV29-1	-	11	-	TRBJ2-7	CSVEQGHEQYF	TGCAGCGTTGAACAGGGCCACGAGCAGTACTTC